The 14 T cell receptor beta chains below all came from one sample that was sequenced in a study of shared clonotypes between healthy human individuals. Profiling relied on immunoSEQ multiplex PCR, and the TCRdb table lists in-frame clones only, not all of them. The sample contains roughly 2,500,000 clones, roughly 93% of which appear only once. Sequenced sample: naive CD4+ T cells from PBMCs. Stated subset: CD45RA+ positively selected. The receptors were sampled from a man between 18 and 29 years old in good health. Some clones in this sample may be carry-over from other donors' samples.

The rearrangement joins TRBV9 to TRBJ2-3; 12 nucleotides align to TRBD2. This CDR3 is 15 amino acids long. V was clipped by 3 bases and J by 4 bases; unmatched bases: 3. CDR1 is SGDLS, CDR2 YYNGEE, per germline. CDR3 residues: CASSARLAGADTQYF. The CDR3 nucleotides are TGTGCCAGCAGCGCTAGACTAGCGGGAGCAGATACGCAGTATTTT.

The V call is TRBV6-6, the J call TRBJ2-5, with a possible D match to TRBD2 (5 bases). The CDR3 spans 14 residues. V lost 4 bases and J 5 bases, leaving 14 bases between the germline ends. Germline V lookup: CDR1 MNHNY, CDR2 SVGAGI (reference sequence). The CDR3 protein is CASSFAGVSETQYF. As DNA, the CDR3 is TGTGCCAGCAGTTTCGCGGGTGTCAGCGAGACCCAGTACTTC.

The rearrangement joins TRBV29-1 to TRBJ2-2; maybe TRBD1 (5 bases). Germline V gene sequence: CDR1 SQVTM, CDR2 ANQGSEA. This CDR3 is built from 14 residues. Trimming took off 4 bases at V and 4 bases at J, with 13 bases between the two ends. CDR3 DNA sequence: TGCAGCGTTGTTTGGGTAGGGGTCACCGGGGAGCTGTTTTTT. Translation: CSVVWVGVTGELFF.

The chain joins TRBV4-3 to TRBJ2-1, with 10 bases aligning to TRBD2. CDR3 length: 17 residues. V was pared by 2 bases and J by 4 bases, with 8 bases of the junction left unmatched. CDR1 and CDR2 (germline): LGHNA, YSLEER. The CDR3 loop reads CASSQRRTSGVYNEQFF. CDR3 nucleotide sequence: TGCGCCAGCAGCCAACGCCGGACTAGCGGAGTTTACAATGAGCAGTTCTTC.

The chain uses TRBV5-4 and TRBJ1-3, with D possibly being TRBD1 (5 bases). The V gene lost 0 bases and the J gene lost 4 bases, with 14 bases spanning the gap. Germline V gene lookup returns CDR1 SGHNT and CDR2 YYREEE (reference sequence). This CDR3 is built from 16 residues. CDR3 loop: CASSLASGAGGNTIYF. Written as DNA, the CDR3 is TGTGCCAGCAGCTTGGCCTCCGGGGCAGGGGGAAACACCATATATTTT.

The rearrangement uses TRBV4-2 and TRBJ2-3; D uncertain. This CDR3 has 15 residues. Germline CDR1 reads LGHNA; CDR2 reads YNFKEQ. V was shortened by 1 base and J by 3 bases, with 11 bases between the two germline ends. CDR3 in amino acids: CASSQGVLLTDTQYF. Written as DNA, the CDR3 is TGTGCCAGCAGCCAAGGAGTCTTATTGACAGATACGCAGTATTTT.

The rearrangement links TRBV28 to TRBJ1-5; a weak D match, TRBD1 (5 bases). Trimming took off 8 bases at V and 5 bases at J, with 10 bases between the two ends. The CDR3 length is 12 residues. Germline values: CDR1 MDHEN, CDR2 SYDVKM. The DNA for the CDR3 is TGTGCCAGCGGACGCAGGGATCAGCCCCAGCATTTT. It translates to CASGRRDQPQHF.

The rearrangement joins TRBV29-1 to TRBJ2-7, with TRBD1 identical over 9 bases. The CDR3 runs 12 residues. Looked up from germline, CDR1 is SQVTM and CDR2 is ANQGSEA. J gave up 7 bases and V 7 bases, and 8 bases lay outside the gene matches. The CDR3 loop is CSAGGQGREQYF. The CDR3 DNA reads TGCAGCGCGGGGGGACAGGGCAGAGAGCAGTACTTC.

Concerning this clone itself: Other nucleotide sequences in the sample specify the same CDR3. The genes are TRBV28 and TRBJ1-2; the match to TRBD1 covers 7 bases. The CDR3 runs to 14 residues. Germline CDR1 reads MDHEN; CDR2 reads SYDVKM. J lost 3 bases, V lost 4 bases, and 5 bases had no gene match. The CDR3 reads CASSSPGGDYGYTF. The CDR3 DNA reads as TGTGCCAGCAGTTCGCCAGGGGGTGACTATGGCTACACCTTC.

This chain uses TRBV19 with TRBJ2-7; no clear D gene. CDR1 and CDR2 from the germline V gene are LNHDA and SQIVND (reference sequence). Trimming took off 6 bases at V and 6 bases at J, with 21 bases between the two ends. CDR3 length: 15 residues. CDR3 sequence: CASRRRTLGPGEQYF. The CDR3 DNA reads TGTGCCAGTAGAAGACGTACTCTTGGTCCTGGCGAGCAGTACTTC. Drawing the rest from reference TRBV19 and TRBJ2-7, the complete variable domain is DGGITQSPKYLFRKEGQNVTLSCEQNLNHDAMYWYRQDPGQGLRLIYYSQIVNDFQKGDIAEGYSVSREKKESFPLTVTSAQKNPTAFYLCASRRRTLGPGEQYFGPGTRLTVT.

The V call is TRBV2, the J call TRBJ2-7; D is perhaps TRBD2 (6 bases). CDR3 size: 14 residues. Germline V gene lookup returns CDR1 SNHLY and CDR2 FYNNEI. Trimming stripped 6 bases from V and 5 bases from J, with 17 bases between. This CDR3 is CASRDYRTLDEQYF. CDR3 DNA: TGTGCCAGCAGGGACTACAGGACCCTCGACGAGCAGTACTTC. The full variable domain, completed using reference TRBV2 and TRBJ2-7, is EPEVTQTPSHQVTQMGQEVILRCVPISNHLYFYWYRQILGQKVEFLVSFYNNEISEKSEIFDDQFSVERPDGSNFTLKIRSTKLEDSAMYFCASRDYRTLDEQYFGPGTRLTVT.

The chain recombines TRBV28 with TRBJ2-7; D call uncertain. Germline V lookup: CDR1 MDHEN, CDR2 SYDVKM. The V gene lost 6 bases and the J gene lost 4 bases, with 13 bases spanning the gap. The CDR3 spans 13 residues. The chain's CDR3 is CASRTRARYEQYF. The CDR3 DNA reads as TGTGCCAGCAGGACCCGGGCTAGGTACGAGCAGTACTTC.

The CDR3: CASSLYGGNYGYTF. The CDR3 DNA reads as TGTGCCAGCAGTCTCTATGGGGGGAACTATGGCTACACCTTC. This chain connects TRBV7-2 to TRBJ1-2; maybe TRBD1 (5 bases). Germline V gives CDR1 SGHTA, CDR2 FQGNSA. Trimming left V 6 bases short and J 2 bases short, with 13 bases between. CDR3 size: 14 residues.

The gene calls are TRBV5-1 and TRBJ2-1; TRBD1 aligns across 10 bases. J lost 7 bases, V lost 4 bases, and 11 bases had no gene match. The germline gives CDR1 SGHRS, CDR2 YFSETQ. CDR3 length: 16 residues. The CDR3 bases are TGCGCCAGCAGCCCTCAGACAGGGGGCGTGAAAAATGAGCAGTTCTTC. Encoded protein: CASSPQTGGVKNEQFF.